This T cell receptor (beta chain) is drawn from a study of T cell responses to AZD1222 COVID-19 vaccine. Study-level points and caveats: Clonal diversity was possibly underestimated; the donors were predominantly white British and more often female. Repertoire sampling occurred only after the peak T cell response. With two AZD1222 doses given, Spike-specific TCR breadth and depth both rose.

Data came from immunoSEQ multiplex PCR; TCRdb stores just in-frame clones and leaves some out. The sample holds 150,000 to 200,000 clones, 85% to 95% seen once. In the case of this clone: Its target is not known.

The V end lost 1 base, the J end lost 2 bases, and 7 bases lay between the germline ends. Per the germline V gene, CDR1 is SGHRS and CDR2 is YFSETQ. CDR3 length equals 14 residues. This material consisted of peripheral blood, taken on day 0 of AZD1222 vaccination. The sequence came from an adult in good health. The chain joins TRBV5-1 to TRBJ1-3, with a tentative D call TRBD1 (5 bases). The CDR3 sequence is CASSLTRAGNTIYF. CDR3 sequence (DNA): TGCGCCAGCAGCTTGACCAGGGCTGGAAACACCATATATTTT.